This T cell receptor beta chain was identified during a study of CD8 T cells in ankylosing spondylitis. This clonotype was seen a handful of times. The antigen is not known. General study points: There was reportedly significant enrichment of clones that were disease-linked in matched ankylosing spondylitis synovial fluid. Reactive arthritis synovial fluid and blood previously showed some of these motif variants. What appeared characteristic of ankylosing spondylitis blood was a TCR beta motif of 7 or 8 highly homologous variants. Within peripheral blood, clones linked to disease were CD8+ and relatively rare.

Quantitative 5'-RACE with molecular barcodes generated TCR beta libraries. TCRdb re-called the 5' RACE reads through MiXCR, storing one row per CDR3 protein. Here the sample spans 700,000 to 1,000,000 distinct CDR3 sequences, 10% to 15% being singletons. Material for sequencing was blood, either unsorted or a sorted T cell fraction (not recorded which). The origin of this receptor is a male donor with ankylosing spondylitis.

The CDR3, as DNA: TGTGCCAGCCTCTTTGCGAACACCGGGGAGCTGTTTTTT. This gives the protein CASLFANTGELFF. The chain links TRBV28 to TRBJ2-2, with no clear D. The V end lost 8 bases, the J end lost 0 bases, and 7 bases lay between the germline ends. Germline CDR1 MDHEN, CDR2 SYDVKM. This CDR3 spans 13 amino acids. The full variable domain, with the rest looked up from reference TRBV28 and TRBJ2-2, is DVKVTQSSRYLVKRTGEKVFLECVQDMDHENMFWYRQDPGLGLRLIYFSYDVKMKEKGDIPEGYSVSREKKERFSLILESASTNQTSMYLCASLFANTGELFFGEGSRLTVL.